This TCR beta chain was observed in a study of graft-versus-host responses after intestinal transplantation. Whole-study context: Recipients underwent multivisceral, liver-intestinal, or isolated intestinal transplants. The whole recipient group had anti-thymocyte globulin induction followed by tacrolimus and steroids for roughly 3 years. The study's findings and limits: Recipient-marrow GvH clones were detected, some having first appeared in ileum or blood. Peak circulating GvH clone levels were associated with early post-transplant HvG declines.

With regard to this clone: What it binds is unknown.

V dropped 5 bases and J dropped 9 bases, with 14 bases sitting between them. Germline CDR1 MNHEY, CDR2 SVGAGI. The CDR3 loop spans 13 amino acids. Sequencing used immunoSEQ multiplex PCR; TCRdb keeps in-frame clones, though not all of them. This sample yields about 99,000 clones, of which more than 75% are seen a single time; around 0.96% belongs to the top ten. The material was unstimulated CD4+ T cells sorted from spleen or lymph node cells, obtained before intestinal transplant. The origin of this receptor is a human donor who received an intestinal transplant. The chain links TRBV6-5 to TRBJ2-1; weak D call: TRBD1 (6 bases). CDR3 sequence (DNA): TGTGCCAGCAGTCACAGGGTCTTCGGTGAGCAGTTCTTC. It is translated as CASSHRVFGEQFF.